These 32 T cell receptor beta chains originate from one sample sequenced in a study of blood T cell repertoires in COVID-19. The method was immunoSEQ multiplex PCR; TCRdb's version includes in-frame clones alone and lacks a portion of them. The sample holds 150,000 to 200,000 clones, around 82% seen once. Input material: PBMCs or T cells enriched from blood (not recorded which). These receptors all stem from a man aged 40-49 years who had recovered from COVID-19.

This sequence joins TRBV7-2 and TRBJ1-2, with 7 bases lining up with TRBD1. The CDR3 has 12 residues. CDR1 and CDR2 from the germline V gene are SGHTA and FQGNSA. The ends lost 2 bases at V and 7 bases at J; junction bases unmatched: 1. CDR3 sequence (DNA): TGTGCCAGCAGCTTAACAGGGGTTGGCTACACCTTC. Translation: CASSLTGVGYTF.

The rearrangement joins TRBV19 to TRBJ2-3; tentatively, D is TRBD1 (6 bases). The germline V gene encodes CDR1 LNHDA and CDR2 SQIVND (reference sequence). This CDR3 region has 14 residues. The germline V and J ends were trimmed by 2 bases and 5 bases, with 11 bases remaining between them. The CDR3 reads CASSIPGVVDTQYF. CDR3 coding DNA: TGTGCCAGTAGTATACCAGGGGTGGTAGATACGCAGTATTTT.

This clone was seen ten or more times. The identical CDR3 is also encoded by other nucleotide sequences in the sample. The rearrangement uses TRBV18 and TRBJ1-2; TRBD1 agrees at 7 bases. Trimming cost V 0 bases and J 2 bases; bases outside gene matches: 3. The CDR3 totals 15 residues. In germline, CDR1 is KGHSH, CDR2 LQKENI. In DNA, the CDR3 is TGTGCCAGCTCACCACCGGGACAGACAAACTATGGCTACACCTTC. It translates to CASSPPGQTNYGYTF.

This clone was recorded only once. The chain links TRBV6-2 or TRBV6-3 to TRBJ2-7, with TRBD2 matching 8 bases. This CDR3 is built from 14 residues. V dropped 6 bases and J dropped 4; count of bases not matched to a gene: 8. Germline CDR1 reads MNHEY; CDR2 reads SVGEGT. The CDR3 sequence is CASSPRGGSYEQYF. CDR3 nucleotide sequence: TGTGCCAGCAGCCCACGGGGGGGCAGTTACGAGCAGTACTTC.

V is TRBV24-1 and J is TRBJ1-5; D perhaps matches TRBD1 (5 bases). Germline loops: CDR1 KGHDR, CDR2 SFDVKD. The V end lost 3 bases, the J end lost 7 bases, and 9 bases lay between the germline ends. This CDR3 is built from 13 residues. The CDR3 region is CATSDGARQPQHF. The CDR3 bases are TGTGCCACCAGTGATGGGGCGCGGCAGCCCCAGCATTTT.

The DNA of the CDR3 is TGTGCCAGCAGTTCGTCCCGCGCTGGAGACACTGAAGCTTTCTTT. It encodes CASSSSRAGDTEAFF. The rearrangement uses TRBV28 and TRBJ1-1; D is unclear. The germline gives CDR1 MDHEN, CDR2 SYDVKM. Between the trimmed V and J ends, which lost 4 bases and 3 bases, there was a span of 15 bases. There are 15 residues in the CDR3.

This chain joins TRBV3-1 (or the pseudogene TRBV3-2) and TRBJ2-7; D gene unclear. V was cut by 6 bases and J by 6 bases, with 9 bases left in between. The CDR3 length is 11 residues. Germline values: CDR1 LGHDT, CDR2 YNNKEL (reference sequence). CDR3: CASRHTGEQYF. Here the CDR3 DNA reads TGTGCCAGCAGACATACGGGCGAGCAGTACTTC.

This clone was seen a single time. This chain links TRBV2 with TRBJ1-1; D call uncertain. The germline gives CDR1 SNHLY, CDR2 FYNNEI. The CDR3 totals 15 residues. The germline V and J ends were trimmed by 3 bases and 3 bases, with 14 bases remaining between them. The CDR3, as DNA: TGTGCCAGCAGTGATTCTGAGGGATCTTACACTGAAGCTTTCTTT. It codes for CASSDSEGSYTEAFF.

J is TRBJ1-5 and V is TRBV5-5; 7 nucleotides line up with TRBD1. The CDR3 spans 14 residues. Germline CDR1 is SGHKS and CDR2 is YYEKEE (reference sequence). Trimming took 2 bases from V and 5 from J; bases not matched to a gene: 4. The CDR3 protein is CASSFGTADQPQHF. The CDR3 DNA is TGTGCCAGCAGCTTCGGGACAGCAGATCAGCCCCAGCATTTT.

The rearrangement links TRBV27 to TRBJ1-6; 7 nucleotides match TRBD1. The germline V gene has CDR1 MNHEY and CDR2 SMNVEV (reference sequence). V lost 7 bases to trimming and J lost 1 base; unmatched junction nucleotides: 7. The CDR3 loop spans 16 amino acids. For the CDR3, the DNA is TGTGCCAGCACCCGGTCAGGGGGGTCCTATAATTCACCCCTCCACTTT. This codes for CASTRSGGSYNSPLHF.

This clone has only a few counts. This chain uses TRBV25-1 with TRBJ1-6; possibly TRBD1 for D (6 bases). CDR3 size: 14 residues. Germline-derived CDR1 and CDR2 are MGHDK and SYGVNS. Trimming took off 7 bases at V and 10 bases at J, with 17 bases between the two ends. CDR3 in amino acids: CASIGTGRRSPLHF. As DNA, the CDR3 is TGTGCCAGCATTGGTACAGGGCGGCGCTCACCCCTCCACTTT.

J is TRBJ2-4 and V is TRBV30, with D perhaps TRBD1 (5 bases). The CDR3 runs to 14 residues. V was trimmed by 1 base and J by 8 bases, leaving 15 bases between them. In germline, CDR1 is GTSNPN, CDR2 SVGIG (reference sequence). The CDR3 here is CAWSAWEARDIQYF. CDR3 in DNA: TGTGCCTGGAGTGCGTGGGAAGCCAGGGACATTCAGTACTTC.

The chain joins TRBV28 to TRBJ1-2, with 7 positions matching TRBD1. Trimming at V came to 6 bases and at J to 4 bases, leaving 5 bases not matched to a gene. Germline V gene sequence: CDR1 MDHEN, CDR2 SYDVKM. The CDR3 has 13 residues. The CDR3 DNA reads as TGTGCCAGCAGCCCCGGACAGGTCTATGGCTACACCTTC. Its translation: CASSPGQVYGYTF.

This chain uses TRBV5-1 with TRBJ1-2, with TRBD1 as a possible D gene (5 bases). Trimming left V 3 bases short and J 3 bases short, with 15 bases between. Germline CDR1 SGHRS, CDR2 YFSETQ. The CDR3 spans 15 residues. CDR3 residues: CASSWTPRGDYGYTF. In nucleotides, the CDR3 is TGCGCCAGCAGCTGGACCCCACGGGGGGACTATGGCTACACCTTC.

The chain is built from TRBV2 and TRBJ2-2; perhaps TRBD2 as D (5 bases). Trimming removed 4 bases from V and 5 bases from J, with 11 bases in between. CDR3 length: 14 amino acids. Germline V gives CDR1 SNHLY, CDR2 FYNNEI. This CDR3 reads CASSAGFETGELFF. CDR3 coding DNA: TGTGCCAGCAGTGCGGGGTTCGAAACCGGGGAGCTGTTTTTT. The full variable domain, completed using reference TRBV2 and TRBJ2-2, is EPEVTQTPSHQVTQMGQEVILRCVPISNHLYFYWYRQILGQKVEFLVSFYNNEISEKSEIFDDQFSVERPDGSNFTLKIRSTKLEDSAMYFCASSAGFETGELFFGEGSRLTVL.

DNA of the CDR3: TGTGCCAGCAGTCTTGGAGCGGCTTTACAAGAGACCCAGTACTTC. Protein sequence: CASSLGAALQETQYF. This chain uses TRBV28 with TRBJ2-5; D is possibly TRBD2 (5 bases). V was trimmed by 5 bases and J by 2 bases, leaving 15 bases between them. CDR1 is MDHEN and CDR2 is SYDVKM in the germline V gene. CDR3 length: 15 residues.

V is TRBV27 and J is TRBJ1-3; 7 positions match TRBD1. The CDR3 is 16 amino acids. Germline CDR1 is MNHEY and CDR2 is SMNVEV (reference sequence). With V trimmed by 6 bases and J by 4 bases, 12 bases remained unmatched. The CDR3 bases are TGTGCCAGCAGCCGATCGGGACAGAGCCCAGGAAACACCATATATTTT. Translation gives CASSRSGQSPGNTIYF.

The chain combines TRBV19 with TRBJ1-5; 8 positions agree with TRBD1. With 3 bases clipped from V and 2 bases from J, the junction kept 9 bases outside the gene matches. This CDR3 has 17 amino acids. Germline CDR1 and CDR2: LNHDA and SQIVND (reference sequence). CDR3 in amino acids: CASSIPRGRVGNQPQHF. In DNA form, the CDR3 reads TGTGCCAGTAGTATCCCCAGGGGGCGAGTGGGCAATCAGCCCCAGCATTTT. Together with reference TRBV19 and TRBJ1-5, the CDR3 gives the full variable domain: DGGITQSPKYLFRKEGQNVTLSCEQNLNHDAMYWYRQDPGQGLRLIYYSQIVNDFQKGDIAEGYSVSREKKESFPLTVTSAQKNPTAFYLCASSIPRGRVGNQPQHFGDGTRLSIL.

The count of this clone is one. This chain links TRBV9 with TRBJ2-1, with unresolved D. V gave up 0 bases and J gave up 3 bases, with 10 bases separating them. This CDR3 is 15 amino acids long. Germline CDR1 SGDLS, CDR2 YYNGEE. The chain's CDR3 is CASSVAPADYNEQFF. CDR3 coding DNA: TGTGCCAGCAGCGTAGCTCCCGCAGACTACAATGAGCAGTTCTTC.

The chain has TRBV7-2 and TRBJ1-2; D remains unclear. Germline V gene data show CDR1 as SGHTA and CDR2 as FQGNSA. V gave up 1 base and J gave up 6 bases, with 15 bases separating them. The CDR3 is 15 residues long. The DNA of the CDR3 is TGTGCCAGCAGCTTAGTTCTTGGGTTCGCGGATGGCTACACCTTC. Its protein product is CASSLVLGFADGYTF.

The CDR3 here is CASSSQGPSSYNEQFF. The CDR3 bases are TGTGCCAGCAGCTCACAGGGGCCGAGCTCCTACAATGAGCAGTTCTTC. The V gene is TRBV7-2, the J gene TRBJ2-1; 7 positions agree with TRBD1. Germline trimming cut 4 bases from V and 0 bases from J; bases unmatched to any gene: 6. Germline V gives CDR1 SGHTA, CDR2 FQGNSA. The CDR3 runs to 16 residues.

This chain connects TRBV10-3 to TRBJ1-3; the D gene is possibly TRBD1 (6 bases). The germline V gene has CDR1 ENHRY and CDR2 SYGVKD. The CDR3 length is 15 residues. Deletions cut 6 bases from V and 2 bases from J, with 14 bases between. CDR3 coding DNA: TGTGCCATCAGAGATACAGGGTTCACTGGAAACACCATATATTTT. It is translated as CAIRDTGFTGNTIYF.

A few counts support this clone. The rearrangement links TRBV6-4 to TRBJ2-3, with D perhaps TRBD2 (6 bases). This CDR3 region has 15 residues. The germline V gene has CDR1 MRHNA and CDR2 SNTAGT. Trimming removed 2 bases from V and 1 base from J, with 10 bases in between. The CDR3 DNA is TGTGCCAGCAGTGACAACGGCGGGGGCACAGATACGCAGTATTTT. Amino acids: CASSDNGGGTDTQYF.

The chain employs TRBV6-5 and TRBJ1-4, with D possibly TRBD1 on 6 matching bases. Germline lookup yields CDR1 MNHEY and CDR2 SVGAGI. V was cut by 6 bases and J by 5 bases, with 10 bases left in between. The CDR3 sequence is 13 residues long. The chain's CDR3 is CASRRDMNEKLFF. The CDR3, as DNA: TGTGCCAGCAGAAGGGACATGAATGAAAAACTGTTTTTT.

The chain links TRBV28 to TRBJ1-2, with 11 bases identical to TRBD1. This CDR3 contains 12 residues. Unmatched junction bases numbered 6, after V lost 10 bases and J lost 8 bases. Germline V gene data show CDR1 as MDHEN and CDR2 as SYDVKM. The CDR3 coding sequence is TGTGCCACGGACAGGGGGCGTTCGGGCTACACCTTC. This gives the protein CATDRGRSGYTF.

V is TRBV5-4 and J is TRBJ1-2, with TRBD1 identical over 9 bases. The CDR3 loop spans 14 amino acids. CDR1 and CDR2 from the germline V gene are SGHNT and YYREEE (reference sequence). Losses at the gene ends were 7 bases for V and 3 bases for J; bases not matched to a gene: 7. The CDR3 is CASYPQGADYGYTF. The CDR3, as DNA: TGTGCCAGCTACCCACAGGGGGCTGACTATGGCTACACCTTC.

V is TRBV28 and J is TRBJ1-3; tentative D call: TRBD1 (5 bases). CDR3 length: 15 amino acids. V was shortened by 2 bases and J by 1 base, with 9 bases between the two germline ends. Germline V gene lookup returns CDR1 MDHEN and CDR2 SYDVKM. The CDR3 region is CASSLGAGSGNTIYF. CDR3 in DNA: TGTGCCAGCAGTTTAGGGGCAGGGTCTGGAAACACCATATATTTT. Supplemented by reference TRBV28 and TRBJ1-3, the full variable domain reads DVKVTQSSRYLVKRTGEKVFLECVQDMDHENMFWYRQDPGLGLRLIYFSYDVKMKEKGDIPEGYSVSREKKERFSLILESASTNQTSMYLCASSLGAGSGNTIYFGEGSWLTVV.

The J gene is TRBJ1-2, the V gene TRBV19; TRBD1 agrees at 7 bases. CDR1 and CDR2 (germline): LNHDA, SQIVND (reference sequence). Losses at the gene ends were 7 bases for V and 2 bases for J; bases not matched to a gene: 4. The CDR3 is 13 amino acids. CDR3 protein: CASIKQGNYGYTF. For the CDR3, the DNA is TGTGCCAGTATCAAACAGGGGAACTATGGCTACACCTTC. Full variable domain (remainder filled in from reference TRBV19 and TRBJ1-2): DGGITQSPKYLFRKEGQNVTLSCEQNLNHDAMYWYRQDPGQGLRLIYYSQIVNDFQKGDIAEGYSVSREKKESFPLTVTSAQKNPTAFYLCASIKQGNYGYTFGSGTRLTVV.

The V call is TRBV3-1 (or the pseudogene TRBV3-2), the J call TRBJ1-3, with 7 bases that match TRBD1. The germline CDR1 and CDR2 sequences are LGHDT and YNNKEL (reference sequence). The CDR3 is 15 residues long. V lost 6 bases, J lost 0 bases, and 5 bases stayed unmatched. The CDR3 reads CASRHRGPSGNTIYF. The CDR3 DNA sequence: TGTGCCAGCAGACACAGGGGCCCCTCTGGAAACACCATATATTTT.

The V and J genes are TRBV9 and TRBJ1-2, with TRBD1 identical over 7 bases. From germline, CDR1 is SGDLS and CDR2 YYNGEE. The V segment lost 3 bases and the J segment 8 bases; nucleotides outside the gene matches: 10. This CDR3 contains 14 residues. CDR3 in DNA: TGTGCCAGCAGCGCGGAGGACAGGTATTTGGGCTACACCTTC. This translates into CASSAEDRYLGYTF.

The chain carries TRBV5-1 and TRBJ1-4, with D tentatively TRBD1 (6 bases). Trimming removed 2 bases from V and 1 base from J, with 15 bases in between. This CDR3 spans 17 amino acids. The V gene's germline CDR1 is SGHRS and CDR2 YFSETQ. This CDR3 reads CASSFPDRYETNEKLFF. CDR3 DNA sequence: TGCGCCAGCAGCTTCCCAGACAGGTACGAAACTAATGAAAAACTGTTTTTT. Using reference TRBV5-1 and TRBJ1-4 for the parts outside the CDR3, the full variable domain is KAGVTQTPRYLIKTRGQQVTLSCSPISGHRSVSWYQQTPGQGLQFLFEYFSETQRNKGNFPGRFSGRQFSNSRSEMNVSTLELGDSALYLCASSFPDRYETNEKLFFGSGTQLSVL.

The rearrangement links TRBV11-2 to TRBJ1-3, with D unclear. V lost 4 bases, J lost 0 bases, and 4 bases lay in between. Germline V gene sequence: CDR1 SGHAT, CDR2 FQNNGV. CDR3 length: 13 amino acids. CDR3: CASSSSSGNTIYF. The CDR3 nucleotides are TGTGCCAGCAGCTCCTCCTCTGGAAACACCATATATTTT.